A selection of T cell receptor beta chains follows, all from one sample in a study of T cell responses to AZD1222 COVID-19 vaccine. Here immunoSEQ multiplex PCR was the method, and the copy in TCRdb shows in-frame clones only, minus some. There are under 150,000 clones in the sample; about 90% occur only once, and around 5.5% lies in the top ten. The material was peripheral blood, obtained on day 0 of AZD1222 vaccination. Source of these receptors: an adult in good health. Each CDR3 is given with its conserved first and last residue. The D gene is left open where the match is weak. The size field is filled for only some rows; it gives once, few, many or a size class.

>-|TRBV9|TRBJ1-3|-
TGTGCCAGCAGCGGGGGGCCGTTCTCTGGAAACACCATATATTTT
CASSGGPFSGNTIYF
>-|TRBV4-1|TRBJ1-1|-
TGCGCCAGCAGCCCCCAGGGGAACACTGAAGCTTTCTTT
CASSPQGNTEAFF
>TRBD2|TRBV7-2|TRBJ2-3|once
TGTGCCAGCAGTGATAAAGCGGGAGGTGTTGGGGGCACAGATACGCAGTATTTT
CASSDKAGGVGGTDTQYF
>-|TRBV7-8|TRBJ2-7|-
TGTGCCAGCACCCCCCTGGGTTTCCTCTACGAGCAGTACTTC
CASTPLGFLYEQYF
>-|TRBV2|TRBJ1-1|once
TGTGCCAGCAGTGGGAGCCCCACTGCGGGGAACACTGAAGCTTTCTTT
CASSGSPTAGNTEAFF
>-|TRBV11-2|TRBJ2-1|-
TGTGCCAGCAGCCCTCGGGTACAGTACAATGAGCAGTTCTTC
CASSPRVQYNEQFF
>TRBD1|TRBV11-3|TRBJ2-1|-
TGTGCCAGCAGCTTAGATGGTTACAGGGGTGGGTTACAGTTCTTC
CASSLDGYRGGLQFF
>TRBD2|TRBV29-1|TRBJ2-3|-
TGCAGCGTAATAGCGGGGGGGCCCTCAGATACGCAGTATTTT
CSVIAGGPSDTQYF
>-|TRBV9|TRBJ1-1|-
TGTGCCAGCAGCGCCACAGCCCAGCACACTGAAGCTTTCTTT
CASSATAQHTEAFF
>-|TRBV9|TRBJ1-6|-
TGTGCCAGCAGCCCCCTCCGGAGCTCCTATAATTCACCCCTCCACTTT
CASSPLRSSYNSPLHF
>-|TRBV19|TRBJ1-4|-
TGTGCCAGTAGTATAGCTCGGACCGGCGGTAGTGAAAAACTGTTTTTT
CASSIARTGGSEKLFF
>-|TRBV11-3|TRBJ1-2|once
TGTGCCAGCACCCGAGGGGGGGCATTCTATGGCTACACCTTC
CASTRGGAFYGYTF
>-|TRBV4-1|TRBJ2-7|-
TGCGCCAGCAGCCAAGAACGCAGTTACTCGGACCACGAGCAGTACTTC
CASSQERSYSDHEQYF
>TRBD1|TRBV24-1|TRBJ2-5|-
TGTGCCACCAGTGATCGAGGACAGGGTGTTGGGGAGACCCAGTACTTC
CATSDRGQGVGETQYF
>-|TRBV28|TRBJ1-2|-
TGTGCCAGCACATCTAACTATGGCTACACCTTC
CASTSNYGYTF
>-|TRBV24-1|TRBJ2-1|-
TGTGCCACCAGTGACCTCAAGGGGGGCGGGAGTAGGAATGAGCAGTTCTTC
CATSDLKGGGSRNEQFF
>-|TRBV20-1|TRBJ2-7|-
TGCAGTGCTAGTTCTCCGGCTATAAGCTCCTACGAGCAGTACTTC
CSASSPAISSYEQYF
>-|TRBV6-5|TRBJ2-7|-
TGTGCCAGCAGTTACTCGTGGCAGGATCCCTACGAGCAGTACTTC
CASSYSWQDPYEQYF
>-|TRBV4-3|TRBJ2-5|-
TGCGCCAGCAGCCCGGGAGCACTAGCAGGGGGAGAGACCCAGTACTTC
CASSPGALAGGETQYF
>-|TRBV7-7|TRBJ2-2|-
TGTGCTAGCAGCGCCCATTATAACACCGGGGAGCTGTTTTTT
CASSAHYNTGELFF
>-|TRBV12-3/TRBV12-4|TRBJ1-5|-
TGTGCCAGCAGTGCCGCGGGTGTTCAGCCCCAGCATTTT
CASSAAGVQPQHF
>-|TRBV4-2|TRBJ1-1|-
TGTGCCAGCAGCCAAGAAGTACTCCTGAACACTGAAGCTTTCTTT
CASSQEVLLNTEAFF
>-|TRBV6-2/TRBV6-3|TRBJ2-2|-
TGTGCCAGCAGGTACCAACTCTCGAACACCGGGGAGCTGTTTTTT
CASRYQLSNTGELFF
>TRBD2|TRBV5-1|TRBJ2-7|-
TGCGCCAGCACCGAGGGACTAGCCGGTGAGCAGTACTTC
CASTEGLAGEQYF
>-|TRBV12-1|TRBJ2-7|-
TGTCTGGGGGACACCACTCACTTC
CLGDTTHF
>-|TRBV7-2|TRBJ1-5|-
TGTGCCAGCAGCTCCCTCCTGGGGGGGGATCAGCCCCAGCATTTT
CASSSLLGGDQPQHF
>-|TRBV7-2|TRBJ1-2|-
TGTGCCAGCAGTTTAGATCAGAACTATGGCTACACCTTC
CASSLDQNYGYTF
>TRBD1|TRBV27|TRBJ2-1|-
TGTGCCAGACCCAAGGGACAGGGTATCAATGAGCAGTTCTTC
CARPKGQGINEQFF
>-|TRBV6-5|TRBJ1-6|-
TGTGCCAGCAGTTACTCGAAGGATTCACCCCTCCACTTT
CASSYSKDSPLHF
>-|TRBV7-9|TRBJ1-6|-
TGTGCCAGCAGCCCCCAATTGGCGGGAAATAATTCACCCCTCCACTTT
CASSPQLAGNNSPLHF
>-|TRBV7-9|TRBJ1-1|-
TGTGCCAGCAGCTTAGTTTCCCCTAGGCCGAACACTGAAGCTTTCTTT
CASSLVSPRPNTEAFF
>-|TRBV7-2|TRBJ2-3|-
TGTGCCAGCAGCTTACCCCCCGGTGGCACAGATACGCAGTATTTT
CASSLPPGGTDTQYF
>TRBD1|TRBV6-5|TRBJ2-7|-
TGTGCCAGCAACCGGGACAGCTCCTACGAGCAGTACTTC
CASNRDSSYEQYF
>TRBD1|TRBV4-2|TRBJ1-1|-
TGTGCCAGCAGCCAAGTTCCACGGACAGGCATGAACACTGAAGCTTTCTTT
CASSQVPRTGMNTEAFF